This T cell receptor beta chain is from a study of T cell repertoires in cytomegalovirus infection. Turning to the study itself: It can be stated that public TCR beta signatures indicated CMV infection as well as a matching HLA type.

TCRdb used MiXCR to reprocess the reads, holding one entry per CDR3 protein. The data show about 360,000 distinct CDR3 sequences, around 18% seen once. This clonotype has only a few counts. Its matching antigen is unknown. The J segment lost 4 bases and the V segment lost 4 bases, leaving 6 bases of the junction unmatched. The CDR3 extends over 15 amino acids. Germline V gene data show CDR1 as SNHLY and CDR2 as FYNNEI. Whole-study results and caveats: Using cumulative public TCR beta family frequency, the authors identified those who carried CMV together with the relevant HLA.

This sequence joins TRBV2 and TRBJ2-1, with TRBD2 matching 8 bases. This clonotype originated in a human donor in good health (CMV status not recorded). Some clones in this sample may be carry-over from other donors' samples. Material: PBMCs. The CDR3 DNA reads TGTGCCAGCAGTGTCGGGCGGGGGGATTACAATGAGCAGTTCTTC. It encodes CASSVGRGDYNEQFF.